This T cell receptor beta chain is from a study of OX40 agonist ivuxolimab in advanced cancers. Overall study context: Prior anti-PD-1, anti-PD-L1 or anti-CTLA-4 therapy did not bar entry, and 40% to 45% had some.

This table comes from immunoSEQ multiplex PCR, and its TCRdb copy is limited to in-frame clones, with some not included. Of roughly 80,000 clones in the sample, less than 95% were seen once. The V end was cut by 2 bases, the J end by 5 bases, with 10 bases between. This CDR3 has 13 amino acids. CDR1 GTSNPN and CDR2 SVGIG come from the germline V gene (reference sequence). This sequence was found in an adult with an advanced solid tumor such as melanoma, head and neck, liver or kidney cancer. Specimen: CD4+ or CD8+ T cells sorted from blood, collected in a trial of the OX40 agonist ivuxolimab. This chain connects TRBV30 to TRBJ1-5; the D is unclear. This CDR3 reads CAWSRAGDQPQHF. The CDR3 region has the DNA TGTGCCTGGAGTAGGGCGGGCGATCAGCCCCAGCATTTT.